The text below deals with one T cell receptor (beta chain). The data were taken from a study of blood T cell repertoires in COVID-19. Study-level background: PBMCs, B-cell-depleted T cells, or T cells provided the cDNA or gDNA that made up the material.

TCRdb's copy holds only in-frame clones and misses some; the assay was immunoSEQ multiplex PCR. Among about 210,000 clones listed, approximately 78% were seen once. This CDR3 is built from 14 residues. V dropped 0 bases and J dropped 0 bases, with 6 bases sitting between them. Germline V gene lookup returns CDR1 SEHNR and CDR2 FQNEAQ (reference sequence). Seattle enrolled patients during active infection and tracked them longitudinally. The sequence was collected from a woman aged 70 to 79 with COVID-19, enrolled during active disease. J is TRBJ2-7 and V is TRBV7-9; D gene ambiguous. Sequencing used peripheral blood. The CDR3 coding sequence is TGTGCCAGCAGCTTAGCCCCCAACTCCTACGAGCAGTACTTC. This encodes CASSLAPNSYEQYF.